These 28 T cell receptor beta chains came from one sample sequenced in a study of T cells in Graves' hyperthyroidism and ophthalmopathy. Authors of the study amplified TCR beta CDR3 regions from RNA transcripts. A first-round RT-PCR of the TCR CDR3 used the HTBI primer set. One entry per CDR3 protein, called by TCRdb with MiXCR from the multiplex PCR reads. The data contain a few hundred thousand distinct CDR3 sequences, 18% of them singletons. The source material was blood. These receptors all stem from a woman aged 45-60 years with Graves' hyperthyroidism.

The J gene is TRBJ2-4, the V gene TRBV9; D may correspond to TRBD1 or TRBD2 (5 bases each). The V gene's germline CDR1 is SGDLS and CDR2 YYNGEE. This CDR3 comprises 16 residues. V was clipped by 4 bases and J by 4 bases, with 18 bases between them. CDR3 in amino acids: CASSNWGRRGKNIQYF. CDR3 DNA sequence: TGTGCCAGCAGCAATTGGGGCCGTCGAGGGAAAAACATTCAGTACTTC.

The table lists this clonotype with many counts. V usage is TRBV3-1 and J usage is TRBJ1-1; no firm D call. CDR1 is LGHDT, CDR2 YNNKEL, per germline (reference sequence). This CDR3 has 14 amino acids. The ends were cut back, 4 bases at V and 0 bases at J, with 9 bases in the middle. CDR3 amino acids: CASSPGEVNTEAFF. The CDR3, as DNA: TGTGCCAGCAGCCCTGGGGAAGTGAACACTGAAGCTTTCTTT.

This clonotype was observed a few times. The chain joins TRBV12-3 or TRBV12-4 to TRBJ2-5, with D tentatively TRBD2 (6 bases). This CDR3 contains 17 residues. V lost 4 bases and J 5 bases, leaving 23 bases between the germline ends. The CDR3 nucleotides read TGTGCCAGCAGTTCCGCCGTTCTAGGTGGGGGGTCGGAGACCCAGTACTTC. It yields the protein CASSSAVLGGGSETQYF.

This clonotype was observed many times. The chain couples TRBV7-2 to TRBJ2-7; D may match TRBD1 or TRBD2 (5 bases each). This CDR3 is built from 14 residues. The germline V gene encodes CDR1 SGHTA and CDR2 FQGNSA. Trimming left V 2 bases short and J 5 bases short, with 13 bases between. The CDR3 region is CASSLQLGADEQYF. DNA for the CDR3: TGTGCCAGCAGCTTACAACTAGGGGCGGACGAGCAGTACTTC.

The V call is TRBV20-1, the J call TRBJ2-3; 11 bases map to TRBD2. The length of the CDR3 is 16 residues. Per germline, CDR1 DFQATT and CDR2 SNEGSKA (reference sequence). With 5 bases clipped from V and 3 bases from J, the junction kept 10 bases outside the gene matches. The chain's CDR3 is CSAVVAGGGGTDTQYF. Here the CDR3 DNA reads TGCAGTGCTGTCGTAGCGGGGGGGGGAGGGACAGATACGCAGTATTTT.

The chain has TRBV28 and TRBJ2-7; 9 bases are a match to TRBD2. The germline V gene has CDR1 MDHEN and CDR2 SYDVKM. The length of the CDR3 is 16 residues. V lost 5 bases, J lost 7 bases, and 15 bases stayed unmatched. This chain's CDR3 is CASSPQGGGRAGEQYF. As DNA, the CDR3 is TGTGCCAGCAGTCCCCAGGGGGGCGGGAGGGCCGGGGAGCAGTACTTC.

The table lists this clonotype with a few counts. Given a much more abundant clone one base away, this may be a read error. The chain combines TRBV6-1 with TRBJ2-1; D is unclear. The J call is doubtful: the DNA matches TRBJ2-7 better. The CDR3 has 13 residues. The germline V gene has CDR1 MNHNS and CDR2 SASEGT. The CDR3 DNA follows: TGTGCCAGCAGTCAGCCCTTAAAGGATGAGCAGTACTTC. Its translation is CASSQPLKDEQYF.

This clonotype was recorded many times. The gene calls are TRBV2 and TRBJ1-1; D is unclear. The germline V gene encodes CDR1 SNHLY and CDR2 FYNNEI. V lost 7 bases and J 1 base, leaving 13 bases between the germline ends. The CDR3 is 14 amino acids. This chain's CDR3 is CASTAGRSNTEAFF. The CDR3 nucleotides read TGTGCCAGCACCGCGGGCAGGTCGAACACTGAAGCTTTCTTT.

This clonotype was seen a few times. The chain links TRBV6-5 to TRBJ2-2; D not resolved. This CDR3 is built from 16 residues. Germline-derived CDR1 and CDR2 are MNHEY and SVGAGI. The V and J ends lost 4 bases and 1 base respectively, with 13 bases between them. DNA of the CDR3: TGTGCCAGCAGTTTAAAACTCCCCTTGAACACCGGGGAGCTGTTTTTT. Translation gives CASSLKLPLNTGELFF.

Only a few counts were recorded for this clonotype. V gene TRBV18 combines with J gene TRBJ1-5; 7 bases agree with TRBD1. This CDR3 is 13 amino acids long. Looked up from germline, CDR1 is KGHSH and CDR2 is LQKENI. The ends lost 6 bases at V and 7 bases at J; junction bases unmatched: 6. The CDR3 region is CASSLTGQQPQHF. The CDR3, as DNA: TGTGCCAGCTCCCTGACAGGGCAGCAGCCCCAGCATTTT.

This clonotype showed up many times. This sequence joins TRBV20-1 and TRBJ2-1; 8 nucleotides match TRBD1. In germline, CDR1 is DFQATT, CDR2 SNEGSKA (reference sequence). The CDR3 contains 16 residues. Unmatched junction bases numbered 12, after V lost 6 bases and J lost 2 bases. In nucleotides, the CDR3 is TGCAGTGCCACAGACAATGCGGGACAGGCCTACAATGAGCAGTTCTTC. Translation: CSATDNAGQAYNEQFF.

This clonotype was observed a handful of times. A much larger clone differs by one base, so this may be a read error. Here the CDR3 DNA reads TGTGCCAGCAGCCGGACTAGCTCGGTGCCCAATGAGCAGTCCTTC. Translating it yields CASSRTSSVPNEQSF. The rearrangement joins TRBV11-2 to TRBJ2-1; 8 positions agree with TRBD2. Germline values: CDR1 SGHAT, CDR2 FQNNGV. The length of the CDR3 is 15 residues.

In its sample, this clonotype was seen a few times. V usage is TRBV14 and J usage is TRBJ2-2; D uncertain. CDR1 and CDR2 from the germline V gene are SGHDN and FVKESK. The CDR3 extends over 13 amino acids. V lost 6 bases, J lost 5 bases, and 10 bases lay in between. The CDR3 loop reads CASRMTRTGELFF. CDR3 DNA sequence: TGTGCCAGCAGAATGACACGTACCGGGGAGCTGTTTTTT.

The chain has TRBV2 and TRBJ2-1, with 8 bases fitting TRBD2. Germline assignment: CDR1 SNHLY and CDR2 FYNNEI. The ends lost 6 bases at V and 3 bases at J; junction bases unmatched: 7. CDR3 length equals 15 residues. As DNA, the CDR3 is TGTGCCAGCAGAACCGGGACTAGGGGCTACAATGAGCAGTTCTTC. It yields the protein CASRTGTRGYNEQFF.

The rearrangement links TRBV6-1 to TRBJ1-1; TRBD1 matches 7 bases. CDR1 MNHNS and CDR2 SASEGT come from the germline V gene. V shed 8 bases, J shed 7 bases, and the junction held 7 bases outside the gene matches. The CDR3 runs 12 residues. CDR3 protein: CASSRDSDEAFF. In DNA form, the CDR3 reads TGTGCCAGCTCCCGGGACAGTGATGAAGCTTTCTTT.

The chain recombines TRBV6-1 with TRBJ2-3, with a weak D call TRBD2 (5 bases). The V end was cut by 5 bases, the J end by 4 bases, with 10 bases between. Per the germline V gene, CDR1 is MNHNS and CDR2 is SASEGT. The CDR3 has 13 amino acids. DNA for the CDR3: TGTGCCAGCAGTTCTCTCGGGGCAGATACGCAGTATTTT. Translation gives CASSSLGADTQYF.

CDR3 sequence reads: CATSGPPTGFGTNYEQYF. CDR3 coding DNA: TGTGCCACCTCCGGGCCCCCGACGGGCTTTGGGACGAATTACGAGCAGTACTTC. The gene calls are TRBV6-2 or TRBV6-3 and TRBJ2-7, with D perhaps being TRBD1 or TRBD2 (5 bases each). The CDR3 spans 18 residues. Germline CDR1 MNHEY, CDR2 SVGEGT. The germline V and J ends were trimmed by 10 bases and 4 bases, with 32 bases remaining between them.

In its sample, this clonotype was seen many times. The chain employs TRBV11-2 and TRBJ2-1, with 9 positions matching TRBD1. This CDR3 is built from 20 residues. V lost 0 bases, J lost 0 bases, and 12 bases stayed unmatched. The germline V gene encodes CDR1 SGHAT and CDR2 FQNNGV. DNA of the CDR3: TGTGCCAGCAGCTTAGACGCCGGGACAGGGACTGTCAGCTCCTACAATGAGCAGTTCTTC. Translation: CASSLDAGTGTVSSYNEQFF.

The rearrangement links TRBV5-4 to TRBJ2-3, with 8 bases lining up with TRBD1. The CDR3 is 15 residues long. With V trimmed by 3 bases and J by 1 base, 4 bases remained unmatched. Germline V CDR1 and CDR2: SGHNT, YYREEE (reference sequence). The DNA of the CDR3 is TGTGCCAGCAGCTCAGGGGGCGCGGGCACAGATACGCAGTATTTT. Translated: CASSSGGAGTDTQYF.

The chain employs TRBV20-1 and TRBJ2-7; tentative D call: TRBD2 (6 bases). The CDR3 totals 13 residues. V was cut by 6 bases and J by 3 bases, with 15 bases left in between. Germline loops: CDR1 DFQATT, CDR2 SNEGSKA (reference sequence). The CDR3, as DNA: TGCAGTGCCCTGCGGGACTCCCTCTACGAGCAGTACTTC. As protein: CSALRDSLYEQYF.

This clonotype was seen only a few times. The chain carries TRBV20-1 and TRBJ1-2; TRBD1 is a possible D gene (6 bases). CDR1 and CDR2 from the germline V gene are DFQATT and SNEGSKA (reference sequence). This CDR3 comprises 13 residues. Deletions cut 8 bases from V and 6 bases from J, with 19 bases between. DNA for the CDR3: TGCAGTTCAAGTCCGGGGGGGCCAGATGGCTACACCTTC. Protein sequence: CSSSPGGPDGYTF.

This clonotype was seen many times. The CDR3 sequence: CSARDFSFADTQYF. CDR3 in DNA: TGCAGTGCAAGGGACTTTTCGTTTGCAGATACGCAGTATTTT. The V call is TRBV20-1, the J call TRBJ2-3, with TRBD2 as a possible D gene (6 bases). The ends were cut back, 6 bases at V and 4 bases at J, with 17 bases in the middle. This CDR3 spans 14 amino acids. In germline, CDR1 is DFQATT, CDR2 SNEGSKA (reference sequence).

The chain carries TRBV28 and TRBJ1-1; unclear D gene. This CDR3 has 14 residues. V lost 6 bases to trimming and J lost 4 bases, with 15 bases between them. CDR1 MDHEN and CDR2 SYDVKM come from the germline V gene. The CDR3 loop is CASSYSPSSTEAFF. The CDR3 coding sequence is TGTGCCAGCAGCTACTCCCCCAGTTCCACTGAAGCTTTCTTT.

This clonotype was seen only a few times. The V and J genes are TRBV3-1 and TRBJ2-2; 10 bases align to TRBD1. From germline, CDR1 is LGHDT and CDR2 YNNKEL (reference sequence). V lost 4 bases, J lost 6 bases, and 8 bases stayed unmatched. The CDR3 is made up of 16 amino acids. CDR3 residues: CASSRRGTGVPGELFF. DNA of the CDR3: TGTGCCAGCAGCCGCCGAGGGACAGGGGTGCCCGGGGAGCTGTTTTTT.

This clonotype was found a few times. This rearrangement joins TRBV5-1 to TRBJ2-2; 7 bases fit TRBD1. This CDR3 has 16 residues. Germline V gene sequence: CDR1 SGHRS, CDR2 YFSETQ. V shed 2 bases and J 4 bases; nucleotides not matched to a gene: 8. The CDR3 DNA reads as TGCGCCAGCAGCTTCGGACAGGTTCGGGTCACCGGGGAGCTGTTTTTT. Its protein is CASSFGQVRVTGELFF. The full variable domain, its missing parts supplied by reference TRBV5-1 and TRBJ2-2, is KAGVTQTPRYLIKTRGQQVTLSCSPISGHRSVSWYQQTPGQGLQFLFEYFSETQRNKGNFPGRFSGRQFSNSRSEMNVSTLELGDSALYLCASSFGQVRVTGELFFGEGSRLTVL.

The CDR3 spells CASSSLTGGRAFF. The CDR3 nucleotides read TGTGCCAGCAGCTCCTTGACAGGGGGCCGCGCTTTCTTT. The chain recombines TRBV7-9 with TRBJ1-1; 10 bases agree with TRBD1. Trimming took 4 bases from V and 11 from J; bases not matched to a gene: 7. CDR3 length: 13 residues. CDR1 SEHNR and CDR2 FQNEAQ come from the germline V gene (reference sequence). The whole variable domain, remainder taken from reference TRBV7-9 and TRBJ1-1, is DTGVSQNPRHKITKRGQNVTFRCDPISEHNRLYWYRQTLGQGPEFLTYFQNEAQLEKSRLLSDRFSAERPKGSFSTLEIQRTEQGDSAMYLCASSSLTGGRAFFGQGTRLTVV.

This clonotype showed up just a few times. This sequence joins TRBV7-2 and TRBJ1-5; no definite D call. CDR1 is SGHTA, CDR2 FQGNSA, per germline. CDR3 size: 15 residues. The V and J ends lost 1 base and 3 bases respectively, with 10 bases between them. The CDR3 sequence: CASSLGQVFNQPQHF. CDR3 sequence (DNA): TGTGCCAGCAGCTTAGGCCAGGTTTTCAATCAGCCCCAGCATTTT.

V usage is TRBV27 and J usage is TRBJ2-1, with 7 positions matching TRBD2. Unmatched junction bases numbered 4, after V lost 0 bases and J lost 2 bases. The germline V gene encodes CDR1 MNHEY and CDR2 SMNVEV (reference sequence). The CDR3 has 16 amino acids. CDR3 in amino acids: CASSLSGGGTYNEQFF. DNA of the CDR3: TGTGCCAGCAGTTTATCGGGGGGAGGGACCTACAATGAGCAGTTCTTC.